This T cell receptor (beta chain) was recovered during a study of blood T cell repertoires in COVID-19. Using immunoSEQ multiplex PCR, the repertoire was profiled, and TCRdb retains in-frame clones only, with some absent. Counted here are tens of thousands of clones, approximately 92% occurring once; the ten biggest clones make up over 15%. Germline V CDR1 and CDR2: LGHDT, YNNKEL (reference sequence). This CDR3 comprises 17 residues. Trimming stripped 7 bases from V and 4 bases from J, with 25 bases between. The receptor's source is a human donor in a cohort sampled during active COVID-19. Sequenced material: peripheral blood. The chain carries TRBV3-1 (or the pseudogene TRBV3-2) and TRBJ2-5; the D is unclear. CDR3 sequence reads: CASTSRSRQYLLETQYF. For the CDR3, the DNA is TGTGCCAGCACCTCAAGAAGTCGCCAGTATCTGTTAGAGACCCAGTACTTC.